This is a list of T cell receptor beta chains from one sample in a study of T cell repertoires in cytomegalovirus infection. MiXCR, run by TCRdb on the reads, gives a single entry per CDR3 protein. This sample yields about 230,000 distinct CDR3 sequences, of which 22% are seen a single time; around a sixth belongs to the top ten. The sequenced sample consisted of CD8+ T cells from PBMCs. Receptor source: a human donor in good health (CMV status not recorded). Some clones in this sample may be carry-over from other donors' samples. Both conserved end residues are part of each CDR3. A D gene is named only where the DNA matches it firmly. Clone size is not always given. Where it is, it says once, few, many or a class for expanded clones.

j_call	v_call	d_call	clone_size	cdr3_aa	cdr3_nt
TRBJ2-3	TRBV13	TRBD2	.	CASSPQPIAGSFTDTQYF	TGTGCCAGCAGCCCTCAACCGATAGCGGGGTCTTTCACAGATACGCAGTATTTT
TRBJ2-7	TRBV5-1	.	.	CASSLAWPSSYEQYF	TGCGCCAGCAGCTTGGCGTGGCCTAGCTCCTACGAGCAGTACTTC
TRBJ1-5	TRBV12-3/TRBV12-4	.	many	CASSLGSGNQPQHF	TGTGCCAGCAGTCTGGGATCAGGCAATCAGCCCCAGCATTTT
TRBJ1-5	TRBV7-2	.	many	CASSSGTLSNQPQHF	TGTGCCAGCAGCTCGGGGACCCTTAGCAATCAGCCCCAGCATTTT
TRBJ2-5	TRBV7-9	.	many	CASSLQMDSSRETQYF	TGTGCCAGCAGCCTCCAGATGGACAGTTCAAGAGAGACCCAGTACTTC
TRBJ2-7	TRBV29-1	.	few	CSVETGKRDIEQYF	TGCAGCGTTGAAACGGGAAAGAGGGATATCGAGCAGTACTTC
TRBJ2-6	TRBV5-4	.	few	CASRPWAGNFGANVLTF	TGTGCCAGCAGGCCGTGGGCAGGGAACTTTGGGGCCAACGTCCTGACTTTC
TRBJ2-1	TRBV14	.	.	CASSPIGSPYNEQFF	TGTGCCAGCAGCCCCATCGGATCGCCGTACAATGAGCAGTTCTTC
TRBJ2-7	TRBV7-6	.	.	CASTASWQVYEQYF	TGTGCCAGCACCGCCTCGTGGCAGGTCTACGAGCAGTACTTC
TRBJ2-7	TRBV20-1	.	.	CSARVGQLEQYF	TGCAGTGCTAGAGTAGGTCAGCTCGAGCAGTACTTC
TRBJ1-1	TRBV4-1	.	.	CASSQELRVNTEAFF	TGCGCCAGCAGCCAAGAATTACGGGTGAACACTGAAGCTTTCTTT
TRBJ1-1	TRBV19	.	.	CASNPGPMNTEAFF	TGTGCCAGTAACCCGGGGCCGATGAACACTGAAGCTTTCTTT
TRBJ1-1	TRBV4-1	.	.	CASEAGRSNTEAFF	TGCGCCAGCGAGGCCGGACGGTCGAACACTGAAGCTTTCTTT
TRBJ1-6	TRBV28	.	.	CASSLTMEKSYNSPLHF	TGTGCCAGCAGTTTAACGATGGAAAAAAGCTATAATTCACCCCTCCACTTT
TRBJ2-7	TRBV20-1	.	.	CSANNLPWRGNSYEQYF	TGCAGTGCTAACAACCTACCATGGCGCGGGAACTCCTACGAGCAGTACTTC
TRBJ2-5	TRBV19	.	few	CASSTTPSTQYF	TGTGCCAGTAGTACGACCCCTTCAACCCAGTACTTC
TRBJ1-5	TRBV6-1	.	once	CASSVGRFLGSNQPQHF	TGTGCCAGCAGTGTGGGGAGGTTTTTGGGCAGCAATCAGCCCCAGCATTTT
TRBJ2-7	TRBV19	.	.	CASSLGGSSYNEQYF	TGTGCCAGTAGCCTAGGGGGTAGCTCCTACAATGAGCAGTACTTC
TRBJ2-1	TRBV20-1	TRBD2	many	CSARAGSPNNEQFF	TGCAGTGCTCGAGCGGGGTCGCCAAACAATGAGCAGTTCTTC
TRBJ2-1	TRBV14	.	few	CASSQAHIVGTRSYNEQFF	TGTGCCAGCAGCCAAGCGCACATAGTTGGGACACGCTCCTACAATGAGCAGTTCTTC
TRBJ2-7	TRBV7-9	.	.	CASSFWGEQYF	TGTGCCAGCAGCTTTTGGGGAGAGCAGTACTTC
TRBJ2-5	TRBV6-5	.	few	CASTDSAGVETQYF	TGTGCCAGCACCGACTCAGCAGGGGTTGAGACCCAGTACTTC
TRBJ2-7	TRBV5-5	.	.	CASSLEGILREQYF	TGTGCCAGCAGCTTAGAGGGGATTTTACGGGAGCAGTACTTC